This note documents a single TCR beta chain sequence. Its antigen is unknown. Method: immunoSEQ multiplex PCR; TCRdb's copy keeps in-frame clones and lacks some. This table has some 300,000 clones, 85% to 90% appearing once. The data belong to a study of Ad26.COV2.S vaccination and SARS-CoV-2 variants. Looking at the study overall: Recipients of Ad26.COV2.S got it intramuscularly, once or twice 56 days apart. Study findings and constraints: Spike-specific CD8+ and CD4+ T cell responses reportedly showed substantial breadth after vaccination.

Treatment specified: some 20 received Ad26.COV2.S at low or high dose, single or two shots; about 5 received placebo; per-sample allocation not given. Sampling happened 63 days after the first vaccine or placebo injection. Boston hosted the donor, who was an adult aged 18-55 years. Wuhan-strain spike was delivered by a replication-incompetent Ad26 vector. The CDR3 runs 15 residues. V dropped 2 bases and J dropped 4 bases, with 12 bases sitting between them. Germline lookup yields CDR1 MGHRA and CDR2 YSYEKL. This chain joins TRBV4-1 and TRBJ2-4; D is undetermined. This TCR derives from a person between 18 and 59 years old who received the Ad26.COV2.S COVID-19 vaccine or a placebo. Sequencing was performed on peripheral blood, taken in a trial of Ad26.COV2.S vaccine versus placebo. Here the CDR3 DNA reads TGCGCCAGCAGCCAATGGGAAGGACCAAAAAACATTCAGTACTTC. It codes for CASSQWEGPKNIQYF.